These T cell receptor beta chains were read from a single sample in a study of shared clonotypes between healthy human individuals. Sequencing used immunoSEQ multiplex PCR; TCRdb keeps in-frame clones, though not all of them. The sample holds about 510,000 clones, 90% to 96% seen once. Sequencing used naive CD4+ T cells sorted from blood. These receptors originate from a woman younger than 45 in good health. Each CDR3 is given without its conserved first and last residue.

J: TRBJ2-7
V: TRBV28
CDR3: ASGPTGGRLGEQY

J: TRBJ2-3
V: TRBV5-1
CDR3: ASSLVGSATDTQY

J: TRBJ2-5
V: TRBV19
CDR3: ASSTPLGQGAGTQY

J: .
V: TRBV15
CDR3: ATSRRDGLVYEQY

J: TRBJ1-5
V: TRBV6-1
CDR3: ASSEVGGADNQPQH

J: TRBJ2-5
V: TRBV7-2
CDR3: ASSLRGDPSEQY

J: TRBJ1-5
V: TRBV28
CDR3: ASSGKPGHAISNQPQH

J: TRBJ2-7
V: TRBV28
CDR3: ASTSLDSYEQY

J: TRBJ2-2
V: TRBV4-1
CDR3: ASSQGRVSTGELF

J: TRBJ2-7
V: TRBV5-6
CDR3: ASSLLGLDVGYEQY

J: TRBJ2-3
V: TRBV28
CDR3: ASRNNLGKREGQDTQY

J: TRBJ2-5
V: TRBV11-2
CDR3: ASSQTSETQY

J: TRBJ2-5
V: TRBV5-4
CDR3: ASSFLTGGHQETQY

J: TRBJ2-5
V: TRBV9
CDR3: ASSVREGTSGSGQRETQY

J: TRBJ2-2
V: TRBV5-1
CDR3: ASRPLTGELF

J: TRBJ1-2
V: TRBV7-9
CDR3: ASSFSGQGVLGDYGYT

J: TRBJ1-1
V: TRBV30
CDR3: ACNRDMNTEAF

J: TRBJ1-5
V: TRBV7-8
CDR3: ASSNTQTGTLVQPQH

J: TRBJ2-3
V: TRBV5-4
CDR3: ASSLAQGHLSTDTQY

J: TRBJ2-1
V: TRBV19
CDR3: ASESGYDYNEQF

J: TRBJ1-5
V: TRBV5-5
CDR3: ASSGHRGLTGPQH